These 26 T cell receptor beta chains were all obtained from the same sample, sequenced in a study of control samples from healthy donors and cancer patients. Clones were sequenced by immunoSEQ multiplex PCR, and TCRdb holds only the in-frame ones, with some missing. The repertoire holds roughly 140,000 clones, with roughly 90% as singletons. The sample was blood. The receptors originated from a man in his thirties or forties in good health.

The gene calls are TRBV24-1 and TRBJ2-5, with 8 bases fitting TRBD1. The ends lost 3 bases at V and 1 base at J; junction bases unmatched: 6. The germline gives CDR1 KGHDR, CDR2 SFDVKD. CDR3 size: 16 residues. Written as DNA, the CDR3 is TGTGCCACCAGTGATGCGACAGGGGTGGGCCAAGAGACCCAGTACTTC. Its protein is CATSDATGVGQETQYF.

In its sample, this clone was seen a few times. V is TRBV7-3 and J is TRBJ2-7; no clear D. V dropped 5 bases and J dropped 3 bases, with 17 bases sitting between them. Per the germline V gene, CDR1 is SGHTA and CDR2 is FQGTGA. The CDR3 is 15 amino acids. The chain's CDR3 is CASSPPPRAVYEQYF. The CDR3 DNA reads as TGTGCCAGCAGCCCCCCGCCGCGCGCCGTCTACGAGCAGTACTTC. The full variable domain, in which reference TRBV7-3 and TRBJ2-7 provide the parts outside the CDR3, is GAGVSQTPSNKVTEKGKYVELRCDPISGHTALYWYRQSLGQGPEFLIYFQGTGAADDSGLPNDRFFAVRPEGSVSTLKIQRTERGDSAVYLCASSPPPRAVYEQYFGPGTRLTVT.

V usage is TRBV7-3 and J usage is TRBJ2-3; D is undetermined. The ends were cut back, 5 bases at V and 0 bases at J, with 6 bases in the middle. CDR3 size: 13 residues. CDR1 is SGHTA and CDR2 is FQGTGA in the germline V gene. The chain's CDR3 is CASSRLSTDTQYF. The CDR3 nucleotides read TGTGCCAGCAGCCGGCTGAGCACAGATACGCAGTATTTT.

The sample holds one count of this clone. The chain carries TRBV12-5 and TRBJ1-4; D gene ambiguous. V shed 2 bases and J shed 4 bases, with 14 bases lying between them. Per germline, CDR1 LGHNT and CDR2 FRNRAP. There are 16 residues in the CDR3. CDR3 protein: CASGLTATQINEKLFF. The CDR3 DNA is TGTGCTAGTGGTTTGACAGCCACTCAAATTAATGAAAAACTGTTTTTT.

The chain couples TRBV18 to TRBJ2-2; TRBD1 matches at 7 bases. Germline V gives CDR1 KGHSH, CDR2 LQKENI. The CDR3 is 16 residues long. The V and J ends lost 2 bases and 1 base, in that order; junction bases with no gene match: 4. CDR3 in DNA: TGTGCCAGCTCACCAGTCGGGACAGAGAACACCGGGGAGCTGTTTTTT. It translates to CASSPVGTENTGELFF.

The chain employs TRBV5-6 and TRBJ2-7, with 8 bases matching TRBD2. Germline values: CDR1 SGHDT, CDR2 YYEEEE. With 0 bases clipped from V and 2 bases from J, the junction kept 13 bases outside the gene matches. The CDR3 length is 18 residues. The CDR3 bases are TGTGCCAGCAGCTTGGGGAGTTGGGGCTTCGGGAGGGCCTACGAGCAGTACTTC. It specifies CASSLGSWGFGRAYEQYF.

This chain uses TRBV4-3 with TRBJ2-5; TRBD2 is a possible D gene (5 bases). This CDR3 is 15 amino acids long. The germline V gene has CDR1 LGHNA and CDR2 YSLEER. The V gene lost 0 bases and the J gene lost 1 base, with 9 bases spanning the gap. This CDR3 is CASSQDHGVQETQYF. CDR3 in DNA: TGCGCCAGCAGCCAAGATCACGGGGTCCAAGAGACCCAGTACTTC.

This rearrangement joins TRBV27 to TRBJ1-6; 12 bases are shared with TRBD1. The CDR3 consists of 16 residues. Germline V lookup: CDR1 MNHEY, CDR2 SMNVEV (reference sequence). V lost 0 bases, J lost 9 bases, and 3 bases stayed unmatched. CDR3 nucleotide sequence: TGTGCCAGCAGTTTATCTCGGGACAGGGGGCGTTCACCCCTCCACTTT. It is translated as CASSLSRDRGRSPLHF.

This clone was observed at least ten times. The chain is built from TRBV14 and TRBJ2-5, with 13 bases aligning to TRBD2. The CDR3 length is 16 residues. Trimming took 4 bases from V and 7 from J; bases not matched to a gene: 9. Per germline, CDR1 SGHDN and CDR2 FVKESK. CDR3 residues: CASSRGLAGAGGTQYF. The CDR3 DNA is TGTGCCAGCAGCCGCGGACTAGCGGGGGCCGGGGGGACCCAGTACTTC.

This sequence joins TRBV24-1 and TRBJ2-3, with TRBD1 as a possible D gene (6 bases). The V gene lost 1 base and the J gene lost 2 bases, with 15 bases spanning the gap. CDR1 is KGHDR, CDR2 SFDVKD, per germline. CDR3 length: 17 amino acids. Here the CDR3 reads CATSDFGTLTTTDTQYF. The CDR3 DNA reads TGTGCCACCAGTGATTTCGGGACACTCACTACCACAGATACGCAGTATTTT.

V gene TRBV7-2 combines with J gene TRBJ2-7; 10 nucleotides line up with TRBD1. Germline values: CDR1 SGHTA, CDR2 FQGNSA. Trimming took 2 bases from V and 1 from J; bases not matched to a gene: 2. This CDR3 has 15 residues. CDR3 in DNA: TGTGCCAGCAGCTTACGGACAGGGGGATCCTACGAGCAGTACTTC. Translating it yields CASSLRTGGSYEQYF.

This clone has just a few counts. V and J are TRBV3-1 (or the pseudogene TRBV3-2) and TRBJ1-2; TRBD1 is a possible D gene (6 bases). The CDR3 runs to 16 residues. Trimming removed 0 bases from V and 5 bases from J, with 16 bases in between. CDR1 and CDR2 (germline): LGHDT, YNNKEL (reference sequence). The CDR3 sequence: CASSQEAVRGWYGYTF. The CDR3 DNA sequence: TGTGCCAGCAGCCAAGAAGCGGTCAGGGGATGGTATGGCTACACCTTC.

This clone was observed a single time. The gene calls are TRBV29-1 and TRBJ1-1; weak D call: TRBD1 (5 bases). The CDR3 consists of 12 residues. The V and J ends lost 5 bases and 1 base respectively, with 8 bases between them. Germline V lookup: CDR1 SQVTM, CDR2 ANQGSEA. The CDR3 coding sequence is TGCAGCGTTTATGGGGGGAACACTGAAGCTTTCTTT. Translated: CSVYGGNTEAFF.

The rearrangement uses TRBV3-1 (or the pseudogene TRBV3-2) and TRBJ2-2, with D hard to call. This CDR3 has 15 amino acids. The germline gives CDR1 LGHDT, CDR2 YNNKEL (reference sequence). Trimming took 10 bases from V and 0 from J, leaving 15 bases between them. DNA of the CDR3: TGTGCCACCACCTATCAAGGGACGAACACCGGGGAGCTGTTTTTT. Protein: CATTYQGTNTGELFF.

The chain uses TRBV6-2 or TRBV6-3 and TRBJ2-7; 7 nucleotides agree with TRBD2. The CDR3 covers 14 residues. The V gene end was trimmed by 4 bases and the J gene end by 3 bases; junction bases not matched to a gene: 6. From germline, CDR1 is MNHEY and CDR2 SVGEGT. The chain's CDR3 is CASSFGLENYEQYF. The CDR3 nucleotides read TGTGCCAGCAGTTTTGGACTAGAGAACTACGAGCAGTACTTC.

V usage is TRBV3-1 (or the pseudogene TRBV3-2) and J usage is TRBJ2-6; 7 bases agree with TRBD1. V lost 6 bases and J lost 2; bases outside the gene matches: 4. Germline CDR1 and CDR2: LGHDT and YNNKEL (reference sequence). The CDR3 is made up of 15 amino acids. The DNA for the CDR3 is TGTGCCAGCAGACAGGGGACAGCTGGGGCCAACGTCCTGACTTTC. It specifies CASRQGTAGANVLTF.

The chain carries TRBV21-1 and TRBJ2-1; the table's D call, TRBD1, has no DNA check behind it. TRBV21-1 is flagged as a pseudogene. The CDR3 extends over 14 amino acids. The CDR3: CASSKASGGSEQFF. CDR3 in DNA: TGTGCCAGCAGCAAGGCTTCAGGGGGGAGTGAGCAGTTCTTC.

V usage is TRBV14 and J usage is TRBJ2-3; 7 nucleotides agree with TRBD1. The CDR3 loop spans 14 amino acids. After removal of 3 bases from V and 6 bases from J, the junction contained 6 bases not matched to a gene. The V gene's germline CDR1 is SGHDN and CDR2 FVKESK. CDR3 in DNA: TGTGCCAGCAGCCAGGACAGGCATCTGGATACGCAGTATTTT. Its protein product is CASSQDRHLDTQYF.

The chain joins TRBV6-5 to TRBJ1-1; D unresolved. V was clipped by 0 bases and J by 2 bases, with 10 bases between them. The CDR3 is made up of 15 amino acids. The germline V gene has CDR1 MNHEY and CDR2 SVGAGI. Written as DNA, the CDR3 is TGTGCCAGCAGTTACTCGTCTAACGGAAACACTGAAGCTTTCTTT. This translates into CASSYSSNGNTEAFF.

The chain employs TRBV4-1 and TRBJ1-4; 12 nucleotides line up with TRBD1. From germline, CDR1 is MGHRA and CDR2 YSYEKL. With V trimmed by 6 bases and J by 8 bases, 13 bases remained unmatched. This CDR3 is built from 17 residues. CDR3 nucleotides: TGCGCCAGCAGAGCTCCGGGACAGGGGGCGAGAGGAGAAAAACTGTTTTTT. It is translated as CASRAPGQGARGEKLFF.

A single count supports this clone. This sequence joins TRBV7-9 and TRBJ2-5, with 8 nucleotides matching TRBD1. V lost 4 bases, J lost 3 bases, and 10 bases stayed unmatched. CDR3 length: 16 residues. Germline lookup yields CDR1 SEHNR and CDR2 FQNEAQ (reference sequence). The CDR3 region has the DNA TGTGCCAGCAGCTCGATCGGACAGGGCATTGAAGAGACCCAGTACTTC. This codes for CASSSIGQGIEETQYF. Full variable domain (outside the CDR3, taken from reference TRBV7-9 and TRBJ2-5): DTGVSQNPRHKITKRGQNVTFRCDPISEHNRLYWYRQTLGQGPEFLTYFQNEAQLEKSRLLSDRFSAERPKGSFSTLEIQRTEQGDSAMYLCASSSIGQGIEETQYFGPGTRLLVL.

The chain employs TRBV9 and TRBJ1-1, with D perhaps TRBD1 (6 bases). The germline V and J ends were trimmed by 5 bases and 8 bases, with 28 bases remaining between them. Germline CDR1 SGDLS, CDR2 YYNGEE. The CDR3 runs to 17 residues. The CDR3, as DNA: TGTGCCAGCAGGCCCCGGGGGCTGAGGTACGGTATTGAGGAAGCTTTCTTT. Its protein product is CASRPRGLRYGIEEAFF.

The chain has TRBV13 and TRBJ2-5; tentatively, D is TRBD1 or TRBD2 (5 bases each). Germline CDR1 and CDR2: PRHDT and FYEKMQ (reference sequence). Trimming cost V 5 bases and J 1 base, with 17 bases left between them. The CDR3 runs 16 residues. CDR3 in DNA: TGTGCCAGCAGCCCCAAGGGGAAGCGGCCCCAAGAGACCCAGTACTTC. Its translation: CASSPKGKRPQETQYF.

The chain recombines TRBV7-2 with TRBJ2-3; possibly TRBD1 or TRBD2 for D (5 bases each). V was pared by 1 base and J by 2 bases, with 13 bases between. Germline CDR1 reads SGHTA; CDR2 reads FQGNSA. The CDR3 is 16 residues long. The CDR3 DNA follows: TGTGCCAGCAGCTTAGGGATGTGGGGGACCACAGATACGCAGTATTTT. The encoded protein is CASSLGMWGTTDTQYF.

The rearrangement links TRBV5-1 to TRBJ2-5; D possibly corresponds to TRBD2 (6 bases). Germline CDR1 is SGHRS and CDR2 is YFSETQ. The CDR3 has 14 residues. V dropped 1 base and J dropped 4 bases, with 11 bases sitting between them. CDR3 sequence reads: CASSLFGLLETQYF. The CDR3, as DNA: TGCGCCAGCAGCTTGTTTGGACTACTAGAGACCCAGTACTTC.

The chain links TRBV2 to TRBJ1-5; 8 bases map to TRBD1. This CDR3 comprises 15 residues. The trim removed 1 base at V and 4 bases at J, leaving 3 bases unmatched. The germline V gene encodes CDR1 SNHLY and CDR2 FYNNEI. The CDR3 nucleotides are TGTGCCAGCAGTGAAGAGGGACAGGAAAATCAGCCCCAGCATTTT. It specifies CASSEEGQENQPQHF.